This TCR beta chain originates from a study of CD8+ T cells in alopecia areata. Findings and caveats of the study: Although TCR sharing was seen in mice, sharing across patients was less clear, possibly for HLA-related reasons. Relative to normal scalp, lesional scalp, especially alopecia totalis/universalis, showed higher clonality. Scalp samples also yield sequences from resident alphabeta T cells of normal skin.

Germline CDR1 and CDR2: MGHRA and YSYEKL. The CDR3 spans 17 residues. Trimming took off 0 bases at V and 1 base at J, with 15 bases between the two ends. Extracted from the samples, RNA was reverse transcribed into cDNA to serve as the sequencing template. TCRdb's table, derived via immunoSEQ multiplex PCR, lists solely in-frame clones and lacks some. This table has around 190,000 clones, 56% appearing once. To note about this clone: The target antigen is unknown.

T lymphocytes (CD4+ and CD8+) were sorted from PBMCs. The sequenced material came from CD8+ T cells sorted from blood. The source is a human donor in good health. The rearrangement joins TRBV4-1 to TRBJ1-1; D is possibly TRBD1 (5 bases). The CDR3 region is CASSQDFPGTPNTEAFF. CDR3 DNA: TGCGCCAGCAGCCAAGACTTCCCAGGGACGCCGAACACTGAAGCTTTCTTT.